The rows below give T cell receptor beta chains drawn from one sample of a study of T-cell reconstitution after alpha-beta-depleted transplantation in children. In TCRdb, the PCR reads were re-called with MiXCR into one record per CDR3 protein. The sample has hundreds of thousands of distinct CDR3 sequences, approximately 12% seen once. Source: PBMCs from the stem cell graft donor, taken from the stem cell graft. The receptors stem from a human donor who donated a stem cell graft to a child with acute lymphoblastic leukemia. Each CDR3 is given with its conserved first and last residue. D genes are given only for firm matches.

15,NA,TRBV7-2,CASSLRGESNQPQHF
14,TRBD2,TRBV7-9,CASSFGGAFNEQFF
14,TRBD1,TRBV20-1,CSASVGTGDHEQYF
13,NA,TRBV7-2,CASSLVDLGKAFF
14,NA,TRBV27,CASRTFGPGYEQYF
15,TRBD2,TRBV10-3,CAIRGTSGGTDTQYF
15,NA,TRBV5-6,CASSLVSTASYEQYF
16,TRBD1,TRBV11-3,CASSRSGTGKTGELFF
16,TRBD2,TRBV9,CASSVAAGGSYNEQFF
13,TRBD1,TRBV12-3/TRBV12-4,CASSLGQAEKLFF